The 21 T cell receptor beta chains presented below share a single source sample, sequenced in a study of beta chain features in type 1 diabetes. All of the isolated RNA was reverse transcribed, so expressed TCRB transcripts were sequenced. Profiled with immunoSEQ multiplex PCR; TCRdb holds only in-frame clones, not every one. The repertoire holds more than 350,000 clones, with more than 9.5% as singletons. Input material: naive CD4+ T cells from blood. These receptors all come from a woman between 18 and 29 years old in good health.

The gene calls are TRBV11-2 and TRBJ2-1; D gene uncertain. CDR1 SGHAT and CDR2 FQNNGV come from the germline V gene. The germline V and J ends were trimmed by 1 base and 6 bases, with 10 bases remaining between them. CDR3 length: 14 residues. As DNA, the CDR3 is TGTGCCAGCAGCTTAGGGACGAGCACCAATGAGCAGTTCTTC. Its translation: CASSLGTSTNEQFF. Together with reference TRBV11-2 and TRBJ2-1, the CDR3 gives the full variable domain: EAGVAQSPRYKIIEKRQSVAFWCNPISGHATLYWYQQILGQGPKLLIQFQNNGVVDDSQLPKDRFSAERLKGVDSTLKIQPAKLEDSAVYLCASSLGTSTNEQFFGPGTRLTVL.

This clone has just a few counts. This sequence joins TRBV20-1 and TRBJ2-3; D not resolved. The ends were cut back, 5 bases at V and 3 bases at J, with 6 bases in the middle. In germline, CDR1 is DFQATT, CDR2 SNEGSKA (reference sequence). The CDR3 is 11 amino acids. DNA for the CDR3: TGCAGTGCTGGCAAAACAGATACGCAGTATTTT. This sequence encodes CSAGKTDTQYF.

This clone was recorded at least ten times. The rearrangement uses TRBV15 and TRBJ2-1; a possible D gene is TRBD1 (6 bases). Trimming shortened V by 0 bases and J by 9 bases, and 12 bases separated the two germline ends. The CDR3 runs 14 residues. CDR1 and CDR2 (germline): LNHNV, YYDKDF (reference sequence). CDR3 in DNA: TGTGCCACCAGCAGAGACAGGGGCCCTGGTGAGCAGTTCTTC. Its translation: CATSRDRGPGEQFF. Full variable domain (remainder filled in from reference TRBV15 and TRBJ2-1): DAMVIQNPRYQVTQFGKPVTLSCSQTLNHNVMYWYQQKSSQAPKLLFHYYDKDFNNEADTPDNFQSRRPNTSFCFLDIRSPGLGDTAMYLCATSRDRGPGEQFFGPGTRLTVL.

In its sample, this clone was seen a few times. The genes are TRBV7-9 and TRBJ1-1, with unresolved D. Trimming removed 5 bases at V and 5 bases at J, with 9 bases between. Looked up from germline, CDR1 is SEHNR and CDR2 is FQNEAQ (reference sequence). The CDR3 is 12 residues long. CDR3 in DNA: TGTGCCAGCAGCGTACAGCGGACTGAAGCTTTCTTT. As protein: CASSVQRTEAFF.

This sequence joins TRBV2 and TRBJ2-7; D is undetermined. Per the germline V gene, CDR1 is SNHLY and CDR2 is FYNNEI. There are 12 residues in the CDR3. V gave up 8 bases and J gave up 8 bases, with 16 bases separating them. Here the CDR3 reads CASAPGIVQQYF. CDR3 in DNA: TGTGCCAGCGCCCCGGGCATCGTACAGCAGTACTTC.

This clone was seen more than once but under ten times. The J gene is TRBJ1-5, the V gene TRBV4-3; D is uncertain. The CDR3 has 15 residues. Between the trimmed V and J ends, which lost 0 bases and 0 bases, there was a span of 6 bases. Germline assignment: CDR1 LGHNA and CDR2 YSLEER. CDR3 loop: CASSQDGNSNQPQHF. As DNA, the CDR3 is TGCGCCAGCAGCCAAGATGGGAATAGCAATCAGCCCCAGCATTTT.

This chain links TRBV27 with TRBJ2-3, with no clear D. Trimming cost V 6 bases and J 1 base, with 17 bases left between them. CDR1 and CDR2 (germline): MNHEY, SMNVEV (reference sequence). The CDR3 consists of 16 residues. CDR3 residues: CASSTTPVPCTDTQYF. CDR3 coding DNA: TGTGCCAGCAGCACTACACCGGTTCCGTGCACAGATACGCAGTATTTT.

The chain combines TRBV7-6 with TRBJ2-2; D is tentatively TRBD1 or TRBD2 (5 bases each). V was pared by 5 bases and J by 5 bases, with 15 bases between. Germline CDR1 SGHVS, CDR2 FNYEAQ. CDR3 length: 15 amino acids. In nucleotides, the CDR3 is TGTGCCAGCAGCCCCCGGGGCGCTCGGACCGGGGAGCTGTTTTTT. It specifies CASSPRGARTGELFF.

Only a few counts were recorded for this clone. The V and J genes are TRBV9 and TRBJ1-2; D gene uncertain. V lost 4 bases and J lost 3, with 13 bases in between. The CDR3 length is 14 residues. Germline-derived CDR1 and CDR2 are SGDLS and YYNGEE. The CDR3 region is CASSLNALDYGYTF. CDR3 DNA sequence: TGTGCCAGCAGCTTAAACGCCCTGGACTATGGCTACACCTTC.

This clone was recorded a few times. V is TRBV7-2 and J is TRBJ2-7, with D perhaps matching TRBD1 or TRBD2 (5 bases each). This CDR3 spans 13 amino acids. CDR1 is SGHTA, CDR2 FQGNSA, per germline. Trimming pared 5 bases from V and 3 bases from J, leaving 11 bases between. The CDR3 coding sequence is TGTGCCAGCAGCCGTGGTGGGGGCTACGAGCAGTACTTC. As protein: CASSRGGGYEQYF. Combining the CDR3 with reference TRBV7-2 and TRBJ2-7 gives the whole variable domain GAGVSQSPSNKVTEKGKDVELRCDPISGHTALYWYRQSLGQGLEFLIYFQGNSAPDKSGLPSDRFSAERTGGSVSTLTIQRTQQEDSAVYLCASSRGGGYEQYFGPGTRLTVT.

On this clone: Mismatch with germline at one junction end may stem from a read error. The chain recombines TRBV15 with TRBJ2-1; D is tentatively TRBD1 or TRBD2 (5 bases each). CDR3 length: 13 amino acids. Germline loops: CDR1 LNHNV, CDR2 YYDKDF (reference sequence). The CDR3 DNA sequence: TGTGCCACCAGCAGAGATCCGGGGCCAAAGAACCTCTTC. Encoded protein: CATSRDPGPKNLF.

The chain carries TRBV7-6 and TRBJ2-3, with TRBD2 matching 7 bases. V was clipped by 3 bases and J by 8 bases; unmatched bases: 2. CDR1 and CDR2 (germline): SGHVS, FNYEAQ. The CDR3 runs to 12 residues. The CDR3 DNA is TGTGCCAGCAGCTTGGAGCGGGGTACGCAGTATTTT. Amino acid sequence: CASSLERGTQYF.

This clone was recorded a few times. V and J are TRBV7-8 and TRBJ2-5, with D perhaps matching TRBD1 (5 bases). The V end lost 8 bases, the J end lost 5 bases, and 15 bases lay between the germline ends. The length of the CDR3 is 13 residues. The germline CDR1 and CDR2 sequences are SGHVS and FQNEAQ. CDR3: CASRRQLKETQYF. CDR3 coding DNA: TGTGCCAGCCGACGACAGTTAAAGGAGACCCAGTACTTC.

This clone has just a few counts. The chain combines TRBV19 with TRBJ2-1; TRBD2 matches at 8 bases. The J segment lost 6 bases and the V segment lost 8 bases, leaving 9 bases of the junction unmatched. The CDR3 totals 14 residues. From germline, CDR1 is LNHDA and CDR2 SQIVND (reference sequence). In nucleotides, the CDR3 is TGTGCCAGTGAGAGCGGGAGTGGCTTCAATGAGCAGTTCTTC. Translating it yields CASESGSGFNEQFF.

The V gene is TRBV15, the J gene TRBJ2-1; D is perhaps TRBD1 (6 bases). Trimming took 5 bases from V and 2 from J, leaving 13 bases between them. This CDR3 has 15 amino acids. Germline loops: CDR1 LNHNV, CDR2 YYDKDF (reference sequence). The CDR3 DNA is TGTGCCACCAGCGGGACACCAAATACCTACAATGAGCAGTTCTTC. It is translated as CATSGTPNTYNEQFF.

This clone has ten or more counts. The V and J genes are TRBV15 and TRBJ2-4; TRBD1 agrees at 10 bases. Germline values: CDR1 LNHNV, CDR2 YYDKDF (reference sequence). The CDR3 extends over 14 amino acids. V shed 3 bases, J shed 6 bases, and the junction held 2 bases outside the gene matches. CDR3 amino acids: CATSSRDRGNIQYF. CDR3 in DNA: TGTGCCACCAGCAGCCGGGACAGGGGAAACATTCAGTACTTC.

Details on this clone: The same CDR3 can be traced to other DNA sequences in this sample. This chain's CDR3 is CASSLVLETQYF. DNA of the CDR3: TGCGCCAGCAGCTTGGTATTAGAGACCCAGTACTTC. The rearrangement uses TRBV5-1 and TRBJ2-5, with D unclear. V lost 0 bases to trimming and J lost 4 bases, with 4 bases between them. CDR1 SGHRS and CDR2 YFSETQ come from the germline V gene. The CDR3 runs 12 residues.

This clone was picked up a small number of times. The rearrangement uses TRBV19 and TRBJ2-3; D is ambiguous. Germline V gene data show CDR1 as LNHDA and CDR2 as SQIVND (reference sequence). The CDR3 is 11 amino acids. V lost 10 bases and J lost 5, with 10 bases in between. CDR3 residues: CATRKLDTQYF. Here the CDR3 DNA reads TGTGCCACCAGGAAATTAGATACGCAGTATTTT.

The gene calls are TRBV30 and TRBJ1-2, with a weak D call TRBD1 (5 bases). Germline V gene lookup returns CDR1 GTSNPN and CDR2 SVGIG (reference sequence). The CDR3 is 14 residues long. V gave up 4 bases and J gave up 2 bases, with 14 bases separating them. The CDR3 region has the DNA TGTGCCTGGAATAAGGTGCGGGGGAACTATGGCTACACCTTC. Amino acid sequence: CAWNKVRGNYGYTF. Full variable domain (remainder filled in from reference TRBV30 and TRBJ1-2): SQTIHQWPATLVQPVGSPLSLECTVEGTSNPNLYWYRQAAGRGLQLLFYSVGIGQISSEVPQNLSASRPQDRQFILSSKKLLLSDSGFYLCAWNKVRGNYGYTFGSGTRLTVV.

This clone was found a few times. This rearrangement joins TRBV29-1 to TRBJ1-1; the match to TRBD1 covers 11 bases. The V gene's germline CDR1 is SQVTM and CDR2 ANQGSEA. CDR3 length: 15 amino acids. The CDR3 coding sequence is TGCATTGCGGGAGGGACAGGGGGTTCGAACACTGAAGCTTTCTTT. Translated, it gives CIAGGTGGSNTEAFF.

This clone was seen more than once but under ten times. The chain is built from TRBV25-1 and TRBJ2-5; TRBD1 matches 9 bases. The germline gives CDR1 MGHDK, CDR2 SYGVNS. CDR3 size: 13 residues. Trimming at V came to 7 bases and at J to 5 bases, leaving 5 bases not matched to a gene. The CDR3 reads CASTRDREETQYF. In DNA, the CDR3 is TGTGCCAGCACACGGGACAGGGAGGAGACCCAGTACTTC. Based on the CDR3 plus reference TRBV25-1 and TRBJ2-5, the full variable domain is EADIYQTPRYLVIGTGKKITLECSQTMGHDKMYWYQQDPGMELHLIHYSYGVNSTEKGDLSSESTVSRIRTEHFPLTLESARPSHTSQYLCASTRDREETQYFGPGTRLLVL.